This is a list of T cell receptor beta chains from one sample in a study of T cell repertoires in cytomegalovirus infection. No antigen has been assigned to these receptors. TCRdb fed the reads into MiXCR, producing one record per CDR3 protein. The table records hundreds of thousands of distinct CDR3 sequences, approximately 31% of them present only once. Sequenced here: cultured CD8+ T cells from PBMCs, sampled from culture after CMV antigen stimulation. The receptors here all came from a human donor in good health (CMV status not recorded). Some clones in this sample may be carry-over from other donors' samples. Each CDR3 is given with its conserved first and last residue. Each record gives: clone size, V gene, D gene, J gene, CDR3 length, CDR3 protein, CDR3 DNA. A D gene is named only where the DNA matches it firmly. Clone size appears in some rows only: once, few, many, or a class for an expanded clone.

>once|TRBV10-2|TRBD2|TRBJ2-1|19
CASSGVIGTSSTSYNEQFF
TGCGCCAGCAGTGGGGTTATAGGGACTAGTTCCACCTCCTACAATGAGCAGTTCTTC
>NA|TRBV7-6|NA|TRBJ2-3|15
CASSFQQGPTDTQYF
TGTGCCAGCAGCTTCCAACAGGGTCCGACAGATACGCAGTATTTT
>many|TRBV12-3/TRBV12-4|TRBD1|TRBJ1-1|14
CASSLDRGRTEAFF
TGTGCCAGCAGCCTGGACAGGGGGAGGACTGAAGCTTTCTTT
>once|TRBV9|NA|TRBJ2-5|14
CASSVTGLQETQYF
TGTGCCAGCAGCGTCACGGGGCTGCAAGAGACCCAGTACTTC
>NA|TRBV9|TRBD2|TRBJ2-3|16
CSSSVSPAGVTDTQYF
TGTTCCAGCAGCGTTAGCCCAGCGGGGGTGACAGATACGCAGTATTTT
>once|TRBV5-1|NA|TRBJ2-7|14
CASRDTRTAYEQYF
TGCGCCAGCAGGGATACCCGCACCGCCTACGAGCAGTACTTC
>few|TRBV28|TRBD2|TRBJ2-5|15
CASSSGGGPQETQYF
TGTGCCAGCAGTTCGGGGGGGGGTCCCCAAGAGACCCAGTACTTC
>few|TRBV5-5|TRBD1|TRBJ1-1|17
CASSSFPNRGQNTEAFF
TGTGCCAGCAGCTCTTTCCCAAACAGGGGCCAGAACACTGAAGCTTTCTTT
>NA|TRBV5-3|TRBD1|TRBJ2-1|16
CASSLVGGIGGNEQFF
TGTGCCAGCAGCTTGGTAGGGGGCATTGGGGGCAATGAGCAGTTCTTC
>few|TRBV6-5|NA|TRBJ1-1|12
CAASRMNTEAFF
TGTGCCGCATCCCGGATGAACACTGAAGCTTTCTTT
>NA|TRBV7-6|NA|TRBJ2-4|15
CASSLSRETKNIQYF
TGTGCCAGCAGCTTAAGCAGGGAAACCAAAAACATTCAGTACTTC
>once|TRBV6-6|NA|TRBJ2-5|12
CASSREKETQYF
TGTGCCAGCAGCCGGGAAAAGGAGACCCAGTACTTC
>once|TRBV24-1|TRBD2|TRBJ2-5|17
CATSDWGAGRLSETQYF
TGTGCCACCAGTGACTGGGGAGCGGGGCGGCTCTCGGAGACCCAGTACTTC
>few|TRBV10-3|TRBD1|TRBJ2-1|17
CAISESIQGATYNEQFF
TGTGCCATCAGTGAGTCCATTCAGGGGGCTACCTACAATGAGCAGTTCTTC
>many|TRBV12-3/TRBV12-4|NA|TRBJ1-5|15
CASTLGGNSNQPQHF
TGTGCCAGCACCCTAGGGGGGAATAGCAATCAGCCCCAGCATTTT
>few|TRBV7-9|TRBD2|TRBJ2-1|17
CASSPLPLAGGNNEQFF
TGTGCCAGCAGCCCCCTCCCCCTAGCGGGGGGGAATAATGAGCAGTTCTTC
>NA|TRBV12-3/TRBV12-4|NA|TRBJ1-1|13
CASRELTNTEAFF
TGTGCCAGCAGGGAACTCACGAACACTGAAGCTTTCTTT
>many|TRBV27|NA|TRBJ2-7|15
CASSKGLTNSYEQYF
TGTGCCAGCAGTAAGGGACTGACGAACTCCTACGAGCAGTACTTC
>many|TRBV12-3/TRBV12-4|NA|TRBJ2-1|15
CASSPLEGSYNEQFF
TGTGCCAGCAGCCCCCTCGAGGGTTCCTACAATGAGCAGTTCTTC
>few|TRBV2|TRBD1|TRBJ2-5|15
CAAPFGTGVRETQYF
TGTGCCGCTCCGTTCGGGACAGGGGTTCGTGAGACCCAGTACTTC
>NA|TRBV6-4|NA|TRBJ2-7|11
CASAGESEQYF
TGTGCCAGCGCCGGAGAGAGCGAGCAGTACTTC
>NA|TRBV12-3/TRBV12-4|NA|TRBJ2-2|14
CASSPLAKAGELFF
TGTGCCAGCAGCCCACTAGCTAAGGCCGGGGAGCTGTTTTTT
>NA|TRBV29-1|TRBD2|TRBJ2-1|13
CSVSAGGPNEQFF
TGCAGCGTGAGTGCGGGGGGGCCCAATGAGCAGTTCTTC
>NA|TRBV7-2|NA|TRBJ1-1|14
CASSLEGGPTEAFF
TGTGCCAGCAGCTTAGAGGGGGGTCCCACTGAAGCTTTCTTT
>few|TRBV10-3|NA|TRBJ2-1|15
CAISELQGEYNEQFF
TGTGCCATCAGTGAGCTCCAGGGTGAATACAATGAGCAGTTCTTC
>few|TRBV7-2|TRBD1|TRBJ2-2|18
CASSLNYLAGGNTGELFF
TGTGCCAGCAGCTTAAATTATCTGGCAGGGGGCAACACCGGGGAGCTGTTTTTT
>NA|TRBV25-1|NA|TRBJ2-5|14
CASSERGSQETQYF
TGTGCCAGCAGTGAGCGGGGCTCCCAAGAGACCCAGTACTTC
>many|TRBV7-2|NA|TRBJ1-5|14
CASSFLQGPWPQHF
TGTGCCAGCAGCTTTTTGCAGGGCCCCTGGCCCCAGCATTTT
>NA|TRBV7-8|NA|TRBJ1-1|12
CASSMTGTEAFF
TGTGCCAGCAGCATGACAGGTACTGAAGCTTTCTTT
>NA|TRBV9|NA|TRBJ1-1|14
CASSVDAGIAEAFF
TGTGCCAGCAGCGTAGATGCGGGGATCGCTGAAGCTTTCTTT
>NA|TRBV27|NA|TRBJ2-2|16
CASSLLRQTNTGELFF
TGTGCCAGCAGTTTATTGAGGCAAACGAACACCGGGGAGCTGTTTTTT
>NA|TRBV4-3|TRBD1|TRBJ2-3|15
CASSLGGSTGDTQYF
TGCGCCAGCTCCTTAGGGGGCTCCACCGGGGATACGCAGTATTTT
>few|TRBV5-6|NA|TRBJ2-6|15
CASSSPGSGANVLTF
TGTGCCAGCAGCTCCCCGGGCTCTGGGGCCAACGTCCTGACTTTC
>NA|TRBV12-3/TRBV12-4|NA|TRBJ2-1|12
CVSEGGSNEQFF
TGTGTCAGCGAAGGGGGATCGAATGAGCAGTTCTTC
>NA|TRBV19|TRBD1|TRBJ1-1|14
CASSWDRAETEAFF
TGTGCCAGTAGTTGGGACAGGGCGGAGACTGAAGCTTTCTTT
>NA|TRBV12-3/TRBV12-4|NA|TRBJ1-2|13
CARSPGLNYGYTF
TGTGCCAGGAGTCCAGGGCTTAACTATGGCTACACCTTC
>NA|TRBV20-1|NA|TRBJ2-3|16
CSATNKDFSSTDTQYF
TGCAGTGCTACGAACAAGGACTTCTCTAGCACAGATACGCAGTATTTT
>NA|TRBV11-2|NA|TRBJ2-3|16
CASSLGLADPTDTQYF
TGTGCCAGCAGCTTGGGCTTAGCGGACCCCACAGATACGCAGTATTTT
>NA|TRBV6-2/TRBV6-3|NA|TRBJ2-7|15
CASSLDTGSSYEQYF
TGTGCCAGCAGTCTTGACACAGGTAGCTCCTACGAGCAGTACTTC
>NA|TRBV12-3/TRBV12-4|NA|TRBJ1-5|13
CASRRYSNQPQHF
TGTGCCAGCAGGCGATATAGCAATCAGCCCCAGCATTTT
>NA|TRBV6-1|TRBD1|TRBJ1-5|16
CASSEYDRAVNQPQHF
TGTGCCAGCAGTGAATATGACAGGGCTGTTAATCAGCCCCAGCATTTT
>NA|TRBV6-5|NA|TRBJ1-1|14
CASKVRGENTEAFF
TGTGCGAGCAAGGTGAGGGGCGAGAACACTGAAGCTTTCTTT
>NA|TRBV6-5|TRBD2|TRBJ2-5|15
CASSPPRGVQETQYF
TGTGCCAGCAGTCCCCCGCGGGGGGTTCAAGAGACCCAGTACTTC
>NA|TRBV7-3|NA|TRBJ1-1|15
CANSLDSGAGTEAFF
TGTGCCAACAGCTTGGATTCAGGGGCTGGCACTGAAGCTTTCTTT
>NA|TRBV10-3|TRBD1|TRBJ1-6|15
CAISGAGGNNTPLHF
TGTGCCATCAGTGGGGCAGGGGGGAATAATACACCCCTCCACTTT
>once|TRBV6-6|TRBD1|TRBJ2-3|18
CASSYSGTGYLGTDTQYF
TGTGCCAGCAGTTACTCCGGGACAGGGTATCTAGGCACAGATACGCAGTATTTT
>many|TRBV7-9|NA|TRBJ1-3|18
CASSSLVWQTISGNTIYF
TGTGCCAGCAGCTCACTCGTCTGGCAGACCATCTCTGGAAACACCATATATTTT
>NA|TRBV4-1|NA|TRBJ1-2|15
CASSPGRVIGDGYTF
TGCGCCAGCAGCCCAGGCAGGGTCATTGGGGATGGCTACACCTTC
>once|TRBV19|TRBD1|TRBJ2-7|15
CASSVQTGARCEQYF
TGTGCCAGTAGTGTCCAGACAGGGGCCCGCTGCGAGCAGTACTTC
>few|TRBV7-9|NA|TRBJ1-1|16
CASSSPSGRFNTEAFF
TGTGCCAGCAGCAGCCCATCGGGACGGTTCAACACTGAAGCTTTCTTT
>NA|TRBV2|NA|TRBJ1-5|14
CASGETRDNQPQHF
TGTGCCAGCGGGGAGACAAGGGACAATCAGCCCCAGCATTTT